This T cell receptor beta chain was sequenced for a study of regulatory and conventional T cells in RAG deficiency. V lost 2 bases and J 4 bases, leaving 8 bases between the germline ends. Looked up from germline, CDR1 is MNHEY and CDR2 is SVGAGI. The CDR3 contains 13 residues. Genomic DNA came from blood regulatory T cells gated CD4+ CD25-high CD127-low. Some clones are missing from TCRdb's copy, which holds only in-frame ones; the method was immunoSEQ multiplex PCR. The repertoire holds roughly 30,000 clones, with 85% to 95% as singletons. The sample was also linked to a second study, of regulatory T cells. As that study records: Amplification used 52 TRBV primers and 13 TRBJ primers.

The clonotype was recovered from a human donor in good health. The chain couples TRBV6-5 to TRBJ1-2; D uncertain. Sequenced input: Tregs sorted from blood. This CDR3 reads CASSYRVGYGYTF. The CDR3 DNA follows: TGTGCCAGCAGTTACAGGGTTGGCTATGGCTACACCTTC.